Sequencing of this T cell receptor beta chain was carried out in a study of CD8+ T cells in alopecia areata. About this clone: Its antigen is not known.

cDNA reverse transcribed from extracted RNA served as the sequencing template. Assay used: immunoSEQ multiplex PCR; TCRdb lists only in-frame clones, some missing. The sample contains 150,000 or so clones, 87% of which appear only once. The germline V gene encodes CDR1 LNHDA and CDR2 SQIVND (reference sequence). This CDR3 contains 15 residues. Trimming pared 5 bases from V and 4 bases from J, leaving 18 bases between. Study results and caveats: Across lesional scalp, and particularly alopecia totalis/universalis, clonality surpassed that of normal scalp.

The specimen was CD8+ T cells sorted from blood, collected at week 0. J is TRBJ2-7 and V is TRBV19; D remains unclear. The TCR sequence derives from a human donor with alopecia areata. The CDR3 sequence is CASSYSDTSYYEQYF. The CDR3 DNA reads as TGTGCCAGTAGTTACTCTGATACAAGCTATTACGAGCAGTACTTC.